This paragraph reports one T cell receptor (beta chain). Its antigen remains unknown. The V gene's germline CDR1 is SGHTA and CDR2 FQGNSA. V gave up 3 bases and J gave up 4 bases; unmatched junction bases: 7. CDR3 length equals 17 residues. The data belong to a study of T cell repertoires in cytomegalovirus infection. Study summary: From public TCR beta signatures came an indication of both CMV infection and matching HLA type. Regarding the study as a whole: Ex vivo responses were dominated by HLA-C-restricted CMV-specific TCR beta clonotypes.

TCRdb re-derived calls from the reads in MiXCR, one entry per CDR3 protein. The sample lists 380,000 or so distinct CDR3 sequences, about a third occurring once. The TCR originated in a human donor in good health (CMV status not recorded). Some clones in this sample may be carry-over from other donors' samples. The material sequenced was cultured PBMCs, taken from culture after CMV antigen stimulation. The J gene is TRBJ2-1, the V gene TRBV7-2; 12 nucleotides match TRBD2. In nucleotides, the CDR3 is TGTGCCAGCAGCTTTCAAGGACTAGCGGGATTGTACAATGAGCAGTTCTTC. It is translated as CASSFQGLAGLYNEQFF.